The sequence of this T cell receptor (beta chain) was determined in a study of blood T cell repertoires in COVID-19. The repertoire was sequenced with immunoSEQ multiplex PCR; TCRdb's copy has only in-frame clones and lacks some. The table records about 200,000 clones, around 84% of them present only once. Looked up from germline, CDR1 is MNHEY and CDR2 is SVGAGI. This CDR3 is 15 amino acids long. V lost 2 bases, J lost 0 bases, and 2 bases stayed unmatched. The material sequenced was PBMCs or T cells enriched from blood (not recorded which). The TCR originated in a woman aged 40-49 years with acute COVID-19. This chain connects TRBV6-5 to TRBJ1-1, with 8 bases aligning to TRBD1. CDR3 protein: CASSYETGVNTEAFF. DNA for the CDR3: TGTGCCAGCAGTTACGAGACAGGGGTGAACACTGAAGCTTTCTTT.